The subject of this entry is one TCR beta chain. Antigen: not known. This table comes from immunoSEQ multiplex PCR, and its TCRdb copy is limited to in-frame clones, with some not included. The sample contains roughly 80,000 clones, around 86% of which appear only once. This entry is derived from a study of OX40 agonist ivuxolimab in advanced cancers. About the study: Prior anti-PD-1, anti-PD-L1 or anti-CTLA-4 therapy did not bar entry, and 30% to 40% had some. Whole-study findings and limits: With doses of 0.1 to 3.0 mg/kg, CD4+ and CD8+ blood T cells had undergone clonal expansion by week 6.

The ends were cut back, 0 bases at V and 6 bases at J, with 6 bases in the middle. CDR1 and CDR2 from the germline V gene are MNHEY and SVGAGI. The CDR3 consists of 12 residues. Blood got drawn at baseline, again on cycle 4 day 1, and then on cycle 7 day 1. Sequenced here: CD4+ or CD8+ T cells sorted from blood, sampled in a trial of the OX40 agonist ivuxolimab. V usage is TRBV6-5 and J usage is TRBJ2-7, with a tentative D call TRBD2 (6 bases). This receptor was taken from an adult with an advanced solid tumor such as melanoma, head and neck, liver or kidney cancer. The CDR3 nucleotides are TGTGCCAGCAGTTACTCCGGGAGCGAGCAGTACTTC. Translation: CASSYSGSEQYF.